One and the same sample provided the 27 T cell receptor beta chains below, sequenced in a study of metastatic and nonmetastatic thyroid tumors. From the PCR reads, TCRdb re-called clones with MiXCR. The sample lists about 26,000 clones; 14% to 15% were seen once. Ahead of thyroid surgery, no patient had received treatment of any kind. Source material: blood. These TCRs come from a female donor with papillary thyroid cancer or a benign thyroid nodule (not recorded which). Some clones in this sample may be carry-over from other donors' samples.

This clone was counted only a few times. Possible read error: a much larger clone is one base away. The chain carries TRBV10-3 and TRBJ2-3; 9 bases are a match to TRBD2. CDR1 and CDR2 (germline): ENHRY, SYGVKD. The CDR3 spans 15 residues. V was clipped by 6 bases and J by 2 bases; unmatched bases: 6. The chain's CDR3 is CAIRETSGLTDTQYF. The DNA of the CDR3 is TGTGCCATCAGAGAGACTAGCGGCCTCACAGATACGCAGTATTTT.

The gene calls are TRBV11-2 and TRBJ2-7; 7 nucleotides agree with TRBD2. The V and J ends lost 5 bases and 7 bases, in that order; junction bases with no gene match: 2. The CDR3 covers 11 residues. Germline loops: CDR1 SGHAT, CDR2 FQNNGV. In DNA form, the CDR3 reads TGTGCCAGCAGCCCCGGGGGGGAGCAGTACTTC. The encoded protein is CASSPGGEQYF.

On this clone: It may be a read error: a sequence one base away is much more abundant. This sample includes further DNA sequences coding for the same CDR3. The gene calls are TRBV7-8 and TRBJ1-1; D may be TRBD1 (5 bases). V gave up 5 bases and J gave up 4 bases, with 17 bases separating them. The CDR3 consists of 15 residues. The germline CDR1 and CDR2 sequences are SGHVS and FQNEAQ. The CDR3 reads CASSLVEGRSTEAFF. CDR3 nucleotide sequence: TGTGCCAGCAGCCTAGTCGAGGGGCGGAGCACTGAAGCTTTCTTT.

This clone was observed at least ten times. V is TRBV7-9 and J is TRBJ2-3, with D uncertain. This CDR3 is built from 13 residues. Per the germline V gene, CDR1 is SEHNR and CDR2 is FQNEAQ (reference sequence). The V end lost 2 bases, the J end lost 4 bases, and 7 bases lay between the germline ends. CDR3 DNA: TGTGCCAGCAGCTTAACTCAGGCAGATACGCAGTATTTT. Amino acids: CASSLTQADTQYF.

This clone was recorded at least ten times. The rearrangement joins TRBV7-9 to TRBJ2-7; either TRBD1 or TRBD2 may fit D (7 bases each). V lost 4 bases and J lost 1, with 26 bases in between. Germline CDR1 SEHNR, CDR2 FQNEAQ (reference sequence). The CDR3 runs to 19 residues. This CDR3 reads CASSSPRGLWREPSYEQYF. The DNA of the CDR3 is TGTGCCAGCAGCTCCCCGAGGGGGCTTTGGCGGGAGCCATCCTACGAGCAGTACTTC.

This clone showed up just a few times. The J gene is TRBJ2-2, the V gene TRBV2; D may be TRBD2 (5 bases). The germline CDR1 and CDR2 sequences are SNHLY and FYNNEI. With 5 bases removed from V and 6 bases from J, the gap between germline ends came to 7 bases. This CDR3 comprises 12 residues. CDR3 region: CASSSGAGELFF. CDR3 DNA: TGTGCCAGCAGTTCCGGGGCCGGGGAGCTGTTTTTT.

In its sample, this clone was seen many times. The chain joins TRBV20-1 to TRBJ2-1; TRBD1 aligns across 8 bases. V shed 6 bases and J 8 bases; nucleotides not matched to a gene: 9. This CDR3 has 13 residues. From germline, CDR1 is DFQATT and CDR2 SNEGSKA (reference sequence). CDR3 protein: CSADRGGTDEQFF. For the CDR3, the DNA is TGCAGTGCCGACAGGGGAGGTACGGATGAGCAGTTCTTC.

This clone was detected ten times or more. J is TRBJ2-7 and V is TRBV20-1; D might be TRBD2 (6 bases). Per the germline V gene, CDR1 is DFQATT and CDR2 is SNEGSKA (reference sequence). The CDR3 has 15 amino acids. Trimming took 3 bases from V and 6 from J, leaving 21 bases between them. The CDR3 DNA sequence: TGCAGTGCTAGGGTATACGGCCTAGCGAGAGGCGAGCAGTACTTC. This translates into CSARVYGLARGEQYF.

This clone came up a few times. J is TRBJ1-1 and V is TRBV6-1; TRBD1 agrees at 8 bases. Germline values: CDR1 MNHNS, CDR2 SASEGT. V lost 5 bases, J lost 7 bases, and 6 bases stayed unmatched. The length of the CDR3 is 13 residues. The CDR3 loop reads CASSQTGAGEAFF. The CDR3 coding sequence is TGTGCCAGCAGTCAGACAGGGGCGGGTGAAGCTTTCTTT.

This clone occurred many times. The rearrangement joins TRBV6-2 or TRBV6-3 to TRBJ2-1; 7 nucleotides match TRBD2. Germline trimming cut 2 bases from V and 6 bases from J; bases unmatched to any gene: 7. The CDR3 is made up of 15 amino acids. In germline, CDR1 is MNHEY, CDR2 SVGEGT. The CDR3 loop is CASSYTRGSINEQFF. The DNA of the CDR3 is TGTGCCAGCAGTTACACGCGCGGGAGCATCAATGAGCAGTTCTTC.

This clone appeared many times. V and J are TRBV12-3 or TRBV12-4 and TRBJ2-7; TRBD1 aligns across 9 bases. CDR3 length: 16 amino acids. V shed 3 bases and J 6 bases; nucleotides not matched to a gene: 12. As DNA, the CDR3 is TGTGCCAGCAGTTTTGGGTATGGGACAGGGTACTCCGAGCAGTACTTC. Protein product: CASSFGYGTGYSEQYF.

This clone was seen ten or more times. The rearrangement joins TRBV28 to TRBJ1-1, with D possibly TRBD1 on 5 matching bases. V was cut by 2 bases and J by 6 bases, with 13 bases left in between. CDR1 is MDHEN, CDR2 SYDVKM, per germline. This CDR3 comprises 14 residues. The CDR3 reads CASSLQGLVSEAFF. CDR3 nucleotide sequence: TGTGCCAGCAGTTTACAGGGTTTAGTCTCTGAAGCTTTCTTT.

The table lists this clone with many counts. V usage is TRBV3-1 and J usage is TRBJ2-7; 8 bases fit TRBD2. Germline V gives CDR1 LGHDT, CDR2 YNNKEL (reference sequence). This CDR3 is built from 14 residues. The J segment lost 7 bases and the V segment lost 6 bases, leaving 11 bases of the junction unmatched. DNA for the CDR3: TGTGCCAGCAGACTTAGCGGGACCCGAGGGGAGCAGTACTTC. It translates to CASRLSGTRGEQYF.

This clone was recorded a few times. The chain links TRBV6-1 to TRBJ2-7; D gene ambiguous. V was clipped by 5 bases and J by 6 bases, with 20 bases between them. There are 15 residues in the CDR3. Germline V gives CDR1 MNHNS, CDR2 SASEGT. In DNA form, the CDR3 reads TGTGCCAGCAGTCCCGGATGGGTATGGCGTGCCGAGCAGTACTTC. Its protein is CASSPGWVWRAEQYF.

This clone was seen many times. The V and J genes are TRBV4-2 and TRBJ2-3; 8 bases agree with TRBD2. The CDR3 has 17 amino acids. The trim removed 3 bases at V and 6 bases at J, leaving 14 bases unmatched. The germline V gene has CDR1 LGHNA and CDR2 YNFKEQ. The CDR3 reads CASSQVPAGEFSDTQYF. CDR3 nucleotide sequence: TGTGCCAGCAGCCAGGTTCCAGCGGGAGAGTTTTCGGATACGCAGTATTTT.

This clone is termed medium-sized. This sequence joins TRBV20-1 and TRBJ2-2; D possibly corresponds to TRBD2 (6 bases). V was shortened by 5 bases and J by 1 base, with 11 bases between the two germline ends. The germline V gene encodes CDR1 DFQATT and CDR2 SNEGSKA (reference sequence). The CDR3 loop spans 14 amino acids. The CDR3 is CSARTNLNTGELFF. In DNA form, the CDR3 reads TGCAGTGCTCGGACTAACCTGAACACCGGGGAGCTGTTTTTT.

This clone was seen repeatedly, ten times or more. The V and J genes are TRBV6-2 or TRBV6-3 and TRBJ1-5; 8 bases are a match to TRBD1. The CDR3 is made up of 15 amino acids. The germline V gene encodes CDR1 MNHEY and CDR2 SVGEGT. V was clipped by 5 bases and J by 2 bases; unmatched bases: 5. Written as DNA, the CDR3 is TGTGCCAGCAGTCACACAGGGGGGGGCAATCAGCCCCAGCATTTT. Its protein product is CASSHTGGGNQPQHF.

This clone was detected only a few times. Germline and junction disagree at one end, which may indicate a read error. The chain carries TRBV2 and TRBJ1-2, with unresolved D. Germline CDR1 reads SNHLY; CDR2 reads FYNNEI. This CDR3 spans 13 amino acids. This CDR3 reads CASRMEGRYGHTF. In nucleotides, the CDR3 is TGTGCCAGCAGAATGGAAGGTCGCTATGGCCACACCTTC.

This clone appeared many times. J is TRBJ2-2 and V is TRBV12-3 or TRBV12-4; 8 bases map to TRBD1. The CDR3 runs to 14 residues. The junction had 5 bases not matched to a gene; V was cut back by 6 bases and J by 5 bases. CDR3 bases: TGTGCCAGCAGGGGATGGACAGGGACCGGGGAGCTGTTTTTT. As protein: CASRGWTGTGELFF.

In this sample, this clone turned up a few times. The rearrangement links TRBV15 to TRBJ2-7; unclear D gene. Trimming left V 5 bases short and J 6 bases short, with 14 bases between. The CDR3 contains 13 residues. Germline values: CDR1 LNHNV, CDR2 YYDKDF (reference sequence). CDR3 nucleotide sequence: TGTGCCACCAGCGTCCGCGCGTCCGTCGAGCAGTACTTC. As protein: CATSVRASVEQYF.

This clone was recorded many times. This chain connects TRBV28 to TRBJ2-7; a possible D gene is TRBD1 (6 bases). The CDR3 runs 14 residues. Germline assignment: CDR1 MDHEN and CDR2 SYDVKM. V lost 6 bases and J lost 3, with 15 bases in between. CDR3 in DNA: TGTGCCAGCAGACTAGGACAGATAAACTACGAGCAGTACTTC. Protein sequence: CASRLGQINYEQYF.

This clone was observed many times. The chain uses TRBV5-5 and TRBJ2-5, with a possible D match to TRBD2 (5 bases). V was cut by 2 bases and J by 4 bases, with 12 bases left in between. Germline V gives CDR1 SGHKS, CDR2 YYEKEE (reference sequence). The CDR3 runs 14 residues. CDR3 nucleotides: TGTGCCAGCAGCTTTAGCGTCTTCCTAGAGACCCAGTACTTC. As protein: CASSFSVFLETQYF.

This clone was counted at least ten times. The chain employs TRBV13 and TRBJ1-1; 8 bases are shared with TRBD1. Germline lookup yields CDR1 PRHDT and CDR2 FYEKMQ (reference sequence). The V and J ends lost 5 bases and 10 bases, in that order; junction bases with no gene match: 9. The CDR3 has 13 amino acids. This CDR3 is CASSPGQGGRAFF. The CDR3 coding sequence is TGTGCCAGCAGCCCAGGACAGGGAGGGAGAGCTTTCTTT.

The sample holds many counts of this clone. Other DNA sequences in the sample encode the same CDR3. The V and J genes are TRBV3-1 and TRBJ2-3; 16 positions match TRBD2. V was clipped by 4 bases and J by 0 bases; unmatched bases: 7. The V gene's germline CDR1 is LGHDT and CDR2 YNNKEL (reference sequence). The CDR3 is 19 residues long. The CDR3 region is CASSPTGLAGGVSTDTQYF. The CDR3 nucleotides are TGTGCCAGCAGCCCCACGGGACTAGCGGGAGGGGTAAGCACAGATACGCAGTATTTT.

There are a few counts of this clone. The CDR3 loop is CASSSVDRVYEQYF. The CDR3 bases are TGTGCCAGCAGTTCCGTGGACAGGGTCTACGAGCAGTACTTC. J is TRBJ2-7 and V is TRBV6-5; 8 nucleotides line up with TRBD1. Germline trimming cut 4 bases from V and 3 bases from J; bases unmatched to any gene: 5. This CDR3 comprises 14 residues. CDR1 and CDR2 (germline): MNHEY, SVGAGI.

By frequency in the sample, this clone is medium-sized. V gene TRBV10-3 combines with J gene TRBJ2-7; 9 bases align to TRBD1. Looked up from germline, CDR1 is ENHRY and CDR2 is SYGVKD. The ends lost 2 bases at V and 2 bases at J; junction bases unmatched: 4. This CDR3 has 15 residues. The CDR3 DNA reads as TGTGCCATCAGTGAGGGGGGGACAGGGCCCTACGAGCAGTACTTC. It yields the protein CAISEGGTGPYEQYF.

This clone was observed a few times. This sequence may be a read error, since a much larger clone differs from it by one base. The chain links TRBV29-1 to TRBJ2-7, with TRBD1 identical over 7 bases. V was pared by 5 bases and J by 2 bases, with 3 bases of the junction left unmatched. Germline lookup yields CDR1 SQVTM and CDR2 ANQGSEA. This CDR3 contains 12 residues. CDR3 amino acids: CSVRQGAYEQYF. The CDR3 DNA follows: TGCAGCGTTCGACAGGGTGCCTACGAGCAGTACTTC.